These T cell receptor beta chains were read from a single sample in a study of radiotherapy plus CTLA-4 blockade in lung cancer. TCRdb keeps only in-frame clones here, not all; method: immunoSEQ multiplex PCR. The sample holds 70,000 to 95,000 clones, around 81% seen once. This sample comprised peripheral blood, obtained from a patient treated with radiotherapy plus ipilimumab. The receptors shown here come from a human donor with non-small cell lung cancer that progressed on radiotherapy plus ipilimumab. CDR3s include the opening cysteine and the closing phenylalanine or tryptophan. Fields, in order: J gene, clone size, D gene, V gene, CDR3 DNA, CDR3 protein. D genes are given only for firm matches. Clone size is stated in some rows and not others, as once, few, many or a class when expanded.

J gene: TRBJ1-2; clone size: -; D gene: TRBD1; V gene: TRBV4-3; CDR3 DNA: TGCGCCAGCAGCCCCCAAGACAGGGACTATGGCTACACCTTC; CDR3 protein: CASSPQDRDYGYTF
J gene: TRBJ2-2; clone size: -; D gene: TRBD1; V gene: TRBV9; CDR3 DNA: TGTGCCAGCAGCGTGGTTAGGGGGCCCTCGAACACCGGGGAGCTGTTTTTT; CDR3 protein: CASSVVRGPSNTGELFF
J gene: TRBJ2-2; clone size: -; D gene: -; V gene: TRBV18; CDR3 DNA: TGTGCCAGCTCACCAGAGTACACCGGGGAGCTGTTTTTT; CDR3 protein: CASSPEYTGELFF
J gene: TRBJ1-4; clone size: -; D gene: -; V gene: TRBV4-1; CDR3 DNA: TGCGCCAGCAGCCAAGCCCCGCGGGACCGAGAAAAACTGTTTTTT; CDR3 protein: CASSQAPRDREKLFF
J gene: TRBJ2-1; clone size: -; D gene: TRBD2; V gene: TRBV7-2; CDR3 DNA: TGTGCCAGCAGCTTCCCGGGACTAGTTTTTGAGCAGTTCTTC; CDR3 protein: CASSFPGLVFEQFF
J gene: TRBJ2-7; clone size: few; D gene: -; V gene: TRBV7-9; CDR3 DNA: TGTGCCAGCAGCTCAAAGGAATATCCCTACGAGCAGTACTTC; CDR3 protein: CASSSKEYPYEQYF
J gene: TRBJ2-7; clone size: -; D gene: TRBD1; V gene: TRBV5-1; CDR3 DNA: TGCGCCAGCAGCTCGAGGACAGGGACAGGGGGCCGAAGCTCCTACGAGCAGTACTTC; CDR3 protein: CASSSRTGTGGRSSYEQYF
J gene: TRBJ1-1; clone size: once; D gene: -; V gene: TRBV7-6; CDR3 DNA: TGTGCCAGCAGCTTAGCGACGAGGTTTATGAACACTGAAGCTTTCTTT; CDR3 protein: CASSLATRFMNTEAFF
J gene: TRBJ1-4; clone size: -; D gene: -; V gene: TRBV5-1; CDR3 DNA: TGCGCCAGCAGCTTGAACCACGGAGGTGAAAAACTGTTTTTT; CDR3 protein: CASSLNHGGEKLFF
J gene: TRBJ1-3; clone size: -; D gene: -; V gene: TRBV10-3; CDR3 DNA: TGTGCCACCGCTTCTCCCACCGGGGGCGTGAACTCTGGAAACACCATATATTTT; CDR3 protein: CATASPTGGVNSGNTIYF
J gene: TRBJ1-2; clone size: -; D gene: -; V gene: TRBV5-1; CDR3 DNA: TGCGCCAGCAGCTTCGACATCGGACCCGGCTACACCTTC; CDR3 protein: CASSFDIGPGYTF
J gene: TRBJ2-3; clone size: -; D gene: -; V gene: TRBV7-2; CDR3 DNA: TGTGCCAGCAGCTTCCAGCGCCTCACAGATACGCAGTATTTT; CDR3 protein: CASSFQRLTDTQYF
J gene: TRBJ2-6; clone size: -; D gene: -; V gene: TRBV5-8; CDR3 DNA: TGTGCCAGCAGCAGTGGACGTCAATCTGGGGCCAACGTCCTGACTTTC; CDR3 protein: CASSSGRQSGANVLTF
J gene: TRBJ1-4; clone size: -; D gene: -; V gene: TRBV2; CDR3 DNA: TGTGCCAGCACGAGGAACACCCGGCCGGGGGATGAAAAACTGTTTTTT; CDR3 protein: CASTRNTRPGDEKLFF
J gene: TRBJ2-2; clone size: -; D gene: TRBD2; V gene: TRBV7-6; CDR3 DNA: TGTGCCAGCAGCTTTGGACTAGGATTGTACACCGGGGAGCTGTTTTTT; CDR3 protein: CASSFGLGLYTGELFF
J gene: TRBJ1-1; clone size: once; D gene: TRBD1; V gene: TRBV5-1; CDR3 DNA: TGCGCCAGCGGAACAGGGGGCCCGACTGAAGCTTTCTTT; CDR3 protein: CASGTGGPTEAFF
J gene: TRBJ2-1; clone size: -; D gene: -; V gene: TRBV27; CDR3 DNA: TGTGCCAGCAGTTTAATCCGTGGCAGGGATGCCTACAATGAGCAGTTCTTC; CDR3 protein: CASSLIRGRDAYNEQFF
J gene: TRBJ1-1; clone size: -; D gene: -; V gene: TRBV4-1; CDR3 DNA: TGCGCCAGCAGAAAAGAGGAGTGGGGGACTGAAGCTTTCTTT; CDR3 protein: CASRKEEWGTEAFF
J gene: TRBJ2-5; clone size: -; D gene: -; V gene: TRBV19; CDR3 DNA: TGTGCCAGTAGTGGGACTCGACAAGAGACCCAGTACTTC; CDR3 protein: CASSGTRQETQYF
J gene: TRBJ1-6; clone size: -; D gene: -; V gene: TRBV2; CDR3 DNA: TGTGCCATCCAGGCCCCAATAAGCTCCTATAATTCACCCCTCCACTTT; CDR3 protein: CAIQAPISSYNSPLHF
J gene: TRBJ1-3; clone size: -; D gene: -; V gene: TRBV4-3; CDR3 DNA: TGCGCCAGCAGCCAAGATCTCCTGAGGGTGTCCGGAAACACCATATATTTT; CDR3 protein: CASSQDLLRVSGNTIYF
J gene: TRBJ2-5; clone size: -; D gene: -; V gene: TRBV5-1; CDR3 DNA: TGCGCCAGCAGCTTCAGGGGCGCGGGAGAGACCCAGTACTTC; CDR3 protein: CASSFRGAGETQYF
J gene: TRBJ1-5; clone size: -; D gene: TRBD1; V gene: TRBV6-6; CDR3 DNA: TGTGCCAGCAGTCCTGACAGGGTAAGAAGCAATCAGCCCCAGCATTTT; CDR3 protein: CASSPDRVRSNQPQHF
J gene: TRBJ2-5; clone size: -; D gene: TRBD2; V gene: TRBV4-3; CDR3 DNA: TGCGCCAGCAGCCAAGACGCCGGACTAGCTGTGGAGACCCAGTACTTC; CDR3 protein: CASSQDAGLAVETQYF
J gene: TRBJ1-6; clone size: -; D gene: -; V gene: TRBV7-9; CDR3 DNA: TGTGCCAGCAGCTCCATCGGACAAGGGGAGTCACCCCTCCACTTT; CDR3 protein: CASSSIGQGESPLHF
J gene: TRBJ1-6; clone size: -; D gene: -; V gene: TRBV28; CDR3 DNA: TGTGCCAGCACTACCCAATGGCAACGCTTTTCACCCCTCCACTTT; CDR3 protein: CASTTQWQRFSPLHF
J gene: TRBJ2-1; clone size: -; D gene: TRBD1; V gene: TRBV7-2; CDR3 DNA: TGTGCCAGCAGCGTTGGACAGGCTTCGAATGAGCAGTTCTTC; CDR3 protein: CASSVGQASNEQFF
J gene: TRBJ2-7; clone size: -; D gene: -; V gene: TRBV21-1; CDR3 DNA: TGTGCCAGCAGCAAAGATCTTCGGGACAGGGTGTACGAGCAGTACTTC; CDR3 protein: CASSKDLRDRVYEQYF
J gene: TRBJ2-3; clone size: -; D gene: -; V gene: TRBV6-1; CDR3 DNA: TGTGCCAGCAGGGTCTTATCGAACACAGATACGCAGTATTTT; CDR3 protein: CASRVLSNTDTQYF
J gene: TRBJ2-5; clone size: -; D gene: -; V gene: TRBV30; CDR3 DNA: TGTGCCTGGAGCCCGAGGCCGGCTGGGACCCAGTACTTC; CDR3 protein: CAWSPRPAGTQYF
J gene: TRBJ1-2; clone size: -; D gene: -; V gene: TRBV7-2; CDR3 DNA: TGTGCCAGCAGCCTGGGGGCCTTCTATGGCTACACCTTC; CDR3 protein: CASSLGAFYGYTF
J gene: TRBJ1-2; clone size: -; D gene: TRBD1; V gene: TRBV6-5; CDR3 DNA: TGTGCCAGCAGTTACGCCGGGACAGGGATGGGCTATGGCTACACCTTC; CDR3 protein: CASSYAGTGMGYGYTF
J gene: TRBJ2-2; clone size: -; D gene: -; V gene: TRBV7-3; CDR3 DNA: TGTGCCAGCAGCTTATACGAGACCGGGGAGCTGTTTTTT; CDR3 protein: CASSLYETGELFF
J gene: TRBJ1-2; clone size: -; D gene: TRBD1; V gene: TRBV28; CDR3 DNA: TGTGCCAGCAGTTTGCCAGGGACAGGGAACTATGGCTACACCTTC; CDR3 protein: CASSLPGTGNYGYTF
J gene: TRBJ1-1; clone size: -; D gene: TRBD1; V gene: TRBV6-5; CDR3 DNA: TGTGCCAGCAAAAGGGGGCATAATGTAGAAGCTTTCTTT; CDR3 protein: CASKRGHNVEAFF
J gene: TRBJ1-6; clone size: -; D gene: -; V gene: TRBV6-5; CDR3 DNA: TGTGCCAGCGGTGAGGTTCGCGACTCTTCACCCCTCCACTTT; CDR3 protein: CASGEVRDSSPLHF
J gene: TRBJ2-3; clone size: -; D gene: -; V gene: TRBV7-9; CDR3 DNA: TGTGCCAGCAGCTTATGGCAGGGCACAGATACGCAGTATTTT; CDR3 protein: CASSLWQGTDTQYF
J gene: TRBJ2-1; clone size: -; D gene: -; V gene: TRBV5-1; CDR3 DNA: TGCGCCAGCAGCTTGTCCGCTAGCTCCTACAATGAGCAGTTCTTC; CDR3 protein: CASSLSASSYNEQFF
J gene: TRBJ1-2; clone size: -; D gene: -; V gene: TRBV30; CDR3 DNA: TGTGCCTGGTTCGGGTATGGCTACACCTTC; CDR3 protein: CAWFGYGYTF
J gene: TRBJ2-2; clone size: -; D gene: -; V gene: TRBV18; CDR3 DNA: TGTGCCAGCTCACCTCAGGGAAACGCCGGGGAGCTGTTTTTT; CDR3 protein: CASSPQGNAGELFF
J gene: TRBJ1-6; clone size: -; D gene: -; V gene: TRBV13; CDR3 DNA: TGTGCCAGCAGCTTAGTGGCAGGGAATTCACCCCTCCACTTT; CDR3 protein: CASSLVAGNSPLHF